The entry that follows covers one T cell receptor (beta chain) sequence. Its antigen is still unknown. Mismatch with germline at one junction end may stem from a read error. The sample belongs to a study of prognosis after radiotherapy for stage I lung cancer. As for the study in general: Ages of the approximately 12 men and 6 women ranged roughly 53 to 85 years, median about 70. The study, taken as a whole, reports: Lower Shannon entropy after stereotactic body radiation therapy was observed in patients who went on to develop distant metastases.

Two-round multiplex PCR amplified TCR beta CDR3 from genomic DNA. Initially, in first-round PCR, primers specific to each TRBV and TRBJ gene were used. TCRdb used MiXCR to reprocess the multiplex PCR reads, holding one entry per CDR3 protein. The table lists around 29,000 distinct CDR3 sequences, under 60% of them singletons. Germline CDR1 MNHEY, CDR2 SVGAGI. This CDR3 spans 18 amino acids. Each of two time points yielded around 6.1 milliliters of peripheral venous blood. This sample comprised PBMCs, obtained before or after stereotactic body radiation therapy (not recorded which). The chain recombines TRBV6-5 with TRBJ1-6; 7 nucleotides align to TRBD1. This TCR derives from a donor over 45 with non-small cell lung cancer. CDR3 amino acids: CANSYSFLRQGWGSPLHF. DNA of the CDR3: TGTGCCAACAGTTACTCGTTTTTAAGACAGGGATGGGGTTCACCCCTCCACTTT.